This T cell receptor beta chain was retrieved from a study of blood T cells in healthy people across ages. In the case of this clonotype: No antigen is known for it.

For the second PCR, which ran for about 6 to 11 cycles, a sample-barcoded 5' primer and a J-beta primer mix were used. Every cDNA molecule bore a tag from a template-switch adaptor containing 12 random nucleotides. TCRdb recomputed calls from the 5' RACE reads with MiXCR, one row per CDR3 protein. This table holds some 1.5 million distinct CDR3 sequences, 35% to 45% found once. J lost 5 bases, V lost 5 bases, and 7 bases had no gene match. This CDR3 comprises 15 residues. Germline lookup yields CDR1 SEHNR and CDR2 FQNEAQ (reference sequence). Isolation recovered at least 7 million PBMCs from every sample. Study findings and constraints: Long-lived donors had more naive CD4+ cells and higher diversity than aged donors.

This sequence joins TRBV7-9 and TRBJ1-4, with 8 bases aligning to TRBD1. The sequenced material came from blood. The clonotype comes from a young woman in good health. CDR3 nucleotides: TGTGCCAGCAGCGGACGGACAGGGTTAAATGAAAAACTGTTTTTT. It codes for CASSGRTGLNEKLFF.